The 7 T cell receptor beta chains reported below all come from one sample, sequenced in a study of cytomegalovirus exposure and HLA in healthy donors. Primers: 60 Vbeta forward and 13 Jbeta reverse. Method: immunoSEQ multiplex PCR; TCRdb's copy keeps in-frame clones and lacks some. Of 90,000 to 120,000 clones in the sample, 76% were seen once. Input material: PBMCs. The receptors were gathered from a man aged 18 to 35 in good health and CMV-seronegative.

This chain joins TRBV7-9 and TRBJ1-1; D call uncertain. The V gene's germline CDR1 is SEHNR and CDR2 FQNEAQ (reference sequence). Trimming took 3 bases from V and 1 from J, leaving 15 bases between them. The CDR3 is 16 amino acids. The CDR3 nucleotides read TGTGCCAGCAGCTTCTTGGTCGGTGGGCGGAACACTGAAGCTTTCTTT. Translating gives CASSFLVGGRNTEAFF.

V is TRBV6-5 and J is TRBJ2-3, with D unresolved. Germline CDR1 reads MNHEY; CDR2 reads SVGAGI. V gave up 0 bases and J gave up 5 bases, with 6 bases separating them. This CDR3 has 13 residues. The CDR3 region is CASSYSAVDTQYF. CDR3 bases: TGTGCCAGCAGTTACTCGGCGGTAGATACGCAGTATTTT.

The chain is built from TRBV10-3 and TRBJ1-1; D is perhaps TRBD1 (5 bases). Germline V gene data show CDR1 as ENHRY and CDR2 as SYGVKD. CDR3 size: 14 residues. The V end was cut by 3 bases, the J end by 4 bases, with 12 bases between. The CDR3 DNA is TGTGCCATCAGTGATATCAGGGTTGGCACTGAAGCTTTCTTT. It translates to CAISDIRVGTEAFF.

The rearrangement uses TRBV10-3 and TRBJ2-5; 10 bases map to TRBD1. Germline trimming cut 6 bases from V and 9 bases from J; bases unmatched to any gene: 4. Germline-derived CDR1 and CDR2 are ENHRY and SYGVKD. The CDR3 runs 12 residues. The CDR3 DNA follows: TGTGCCATCAGCGACGGGACAGGGGCCCAGTACTTC. This translates into CAISDGTGAQYF.

The chain joins TRBV4-2 to TRBJ2-4, with a tentative D call TRBD2 (6 bases). The V gene lost 0 bases and the J gene lost 6 bases, with 12 bases spanning the gap. This CDR3 is built from 15 residues. Germline CDR1 is LGHNA and CDR2 is YNFKEQ. CDR3 residues: CASSQEILAVNIQYF. The CDR3 nucleotides read TGTGCCAGCAGCCAAGAAATACTAGCCGTAAACATTCAGTACTTC.

The chain couples TRBV7-6 to TRBJ1-1, with TRBD1 as a possible D gene (6 bases). Trimming pared 5 bases from V and 5 bases from J, leaving 15 bases between. The CDR3 covers 14 residues. The V gene's germline CDR1 is SGHVS and CDR2 FNYEAQ. CDR3 nucleotide sequence: TGTGCCAGCAGCATAACAGGGATCGGGACTGAAGCTTTCTTT. As protein: CASSITGIGTEAFF.

V is TRBV19 and J is TRBJ2-7, with D possibly matching TRBD1 (6 bases). Germline-derived CDR1 and CDR2 are LNHDA and SQIVND (reference sequence). Trimming removed 6 bases at V and 0 bases at J, with 15 bases between. The CDR3 length is 15 residues. The CDR3 region has the DNA TGTGCCAGTAGGCAAAGACAGGTTTTCTCCTACGAGCAGTACTTC. Amino acid sequence: CASRQRQVFSYEQYF.